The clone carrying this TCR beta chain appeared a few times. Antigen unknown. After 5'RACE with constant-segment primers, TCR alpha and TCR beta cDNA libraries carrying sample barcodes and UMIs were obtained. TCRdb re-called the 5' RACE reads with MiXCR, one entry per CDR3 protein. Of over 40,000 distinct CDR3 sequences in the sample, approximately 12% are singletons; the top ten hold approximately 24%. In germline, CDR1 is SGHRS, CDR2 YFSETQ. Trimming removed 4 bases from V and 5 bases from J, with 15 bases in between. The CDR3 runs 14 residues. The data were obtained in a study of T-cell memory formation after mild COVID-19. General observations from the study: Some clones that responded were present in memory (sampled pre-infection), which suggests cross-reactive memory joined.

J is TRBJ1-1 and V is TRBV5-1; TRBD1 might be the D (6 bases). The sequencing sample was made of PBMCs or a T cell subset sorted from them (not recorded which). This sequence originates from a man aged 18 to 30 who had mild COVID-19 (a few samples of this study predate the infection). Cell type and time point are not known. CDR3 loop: CASSAQGMGTEAFF. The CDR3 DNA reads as TGCGCCAGCAGCGCCCAGGGGATGGGTACTGAAGCTTTCTTT.